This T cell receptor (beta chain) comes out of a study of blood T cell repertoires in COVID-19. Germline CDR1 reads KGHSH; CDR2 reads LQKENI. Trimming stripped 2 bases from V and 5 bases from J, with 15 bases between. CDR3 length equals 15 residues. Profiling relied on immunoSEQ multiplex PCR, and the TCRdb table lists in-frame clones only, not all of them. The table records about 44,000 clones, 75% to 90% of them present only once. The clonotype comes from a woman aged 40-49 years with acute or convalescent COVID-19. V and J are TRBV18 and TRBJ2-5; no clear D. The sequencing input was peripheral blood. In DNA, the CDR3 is TGTGCCAGCTCACCAGGGTCGTCAGGCTCCGAGACCCAGTACTTC. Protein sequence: CASSPGSSGSETQYF.